In this sample, the clone carrying this T cell receptor (beta chain) turned up many times. These data are taken from a study of tumor and adjacent non-tumor tissue in lung cancer. A modified ARM-PCR protocol with three rounds of nested PCR amplified TCRbeta. TCRdb passed the multiplex PCR reads through MiXCR, listing each CDR3 protein once. The sample yields tens of thousands of distinct CDR3 sequences, almost 60% seen once. This sample's RNA came from whole unsorted tissue. Germline CDR1 is DFQATT and CDR2 is SNEGSKA (reference sequence). The CDR3 contains 13 residues. Trimming cost V 6 bases and J 4 bases; bases outside gene matches: 6.

V usage is TRBV20-1 and J usage is TRBJ2-3; 8 nucleotides match TRBD2. Sequences were obtained from lung tumor tissue. The receptor's source is a man aged 50 to 60 with non-small cell lung cancer. CDR3 DNA: TGCAGTGCACCCATAGCGGGATCAGATACGCAGTATTTT. It yields the protein CSAPIAGSDTQYF.